This T cell receptor beta chain was sequenced for a study of shared clonotypes between healthy human individuals. Findings of the study overall: Although depth was large, rarefaction showed that sequencing of the sorted subsets was incomplete. Larger richness was generally estimated for naive than memory subsets. The generation probabilities recorded for non-shared clonotypes fell below those of clonotypes shared by all four donors.

The V segment lost 5 bases and the J segment 2 bases; nucleotides outside the gene matches: 7. The CDR3 totals 15 residues. CDR1 SEHNR and CDR2 FQNEAQ come from the germline V gene (reference sequence). In the original workflow: Sequence data from immunoSEQ were junction-only and lacked quality scores; consequently, filtering differed. Clones were sequenced by immunoSEQ multiplex PCR, and TCRdb holds only the in-frame ones, with some missing. V and J calls and clone size are copied from that table; D and trimming were computed from the DNA. The repertoire holds 2 million to 2.5 million clones, with approximately 96% as singletons. This clone was seen only a few times. Its antigen is currently unknown.

V is TRBV7-9 and J is TRBJ2-5, with 8 bases fitting TRBD2. The TCR was taken from a man between 18 and 29 years old in good health. Sequenced material: naive CD4+ T cells sorted from blood. Subset in this sample: CD45RA+ positively selected. The DNA of the CDR3 is TGTGCCAGCAGCCCCGGGAGGGCCCGACAAGAGACCCAGTACTTC. Its protein is CASSPGRARQETQYF. The entire variable domain, with the rest obtained from reference TRBV7-9 and TRBJ2-5, is as follows: DTGVSQNPRHKITKRGQNVTFRCDPISEHNRLYWYRQTLGQGPEFLTYFQNEAQLEKSRLLSDRFSAERPKGSFSTLEIQRTEQGDSAMYLCASSPGRARQETQYFGPGTRLLVL.